This is a list of T cell receptor beta chains from one sample in a study of T cells after yellow fever vaccination. TCRdb passed the 5' RACE reads through MiXCR, listing each CDR3 protein once. The table records about 340,000 distinct CDR3 sequences, 8.5% to 10% of them present only once. The specimen comprised PBMCs, sampled on the day of the first yellow fever vaccination. The receptor source for this set is a man younger than 35 who received the YFV17D yellow fever vaccine. The CDR3 runs from the conserved cysteine through the conserved F or W. Fields, in order: clone size, CDR3 length, J gene, V gene, D gene, CDR3 DNA, CDR3 protein. D genes are given only for firm matches. Some rows mark clone size as missing; the rest say once, few, many or name a class of expanded clone.

few | 15 | TRBJ2-1 | TRBV20-1 | TRBD2 | TGCAGTGCTAGAGATCCCACGACTAGCGGGGGTGGGCAGTTCTTC | CSARDPTTSGGGQFF
few | 14 | TRBJ2-5 | TRBV7-2 | - | TGTGCCAGCAGCTATACAGGGGGGGCAGAGACCCAGTACTTC | CASSYTGGAETQYF
few | 12 | TRBJ2-7 | TRBV30 | TRBD2 | TGTGCCTGGAGCTTAGCGGGGGGCGAGCAGTACTTC | CAWSLAGGEQYF
many | 14 | TRBJ1-6 | TRBV12-3/TRBV12-4 | TRBD1 | TGTGCCAGCAGTGGACAGGGAGGGGATTCACCCCTCCACTTT | CASSGQGGDSPLHF
- | 13 | TRBJ1-6 | TRBV6-5 | - | TGTGCCAGCAGTTACAATCGAGATTCACCCCTCCACTTT | CASSYNRDSPLHF
- | 14 | TRBJ2-3 | TRBV5-1 | TRBD2 | TGCGCCAGCCGGCGACTAGCGGGGATAGATACGCAGTATTTT | CASRRLAGIDTQYF
- | 16 | TRBJ2-1 | TRBV10-3 | TRBD2 | TGTGCCATCGCTAGCGGGGGGGCCGCCCAAGCCGGTGAGCAGTTCTTC | CAIASGGAAQAGEQFF
- | 13 | TRBJ1-1 | TRBV1 | - | TGCACCAGCAGCGAAGAGGGGGGGACTGAAGCTTTCTTT | CTSSEEGGTEAFF
many | 13 | TRBJ1-2 | TRBV29-1 | - | TGCAGCGTAGCTCCGCGGACAGTCTATGGCTACACCTTC | CSVAPRTVYGYTF
- | 15 | TRBJ2-3 | TRBV20-1 | - | TGCAGTGCTAGAGTGGCCGGGACTAGCACAGATACGCAGTATTTT | CSARVAGTSTDTQYF
- | 16 | TRBJ2-1 | TRBV15 | - | TGTGCCACCAGCACGGGATTCGTGGGCCTGATGTTGGAGCAGTTCTTC | CATSTGFVGLMLEQFF
many | 12 | TRBJ1-5 | TRBV20-1 | - | TGCAGTGCTAGACAGGGCAATCAGCCCCAGCATTTT | CSARQGNQPQHF
- | 16 | TRBJ2-7 | TRBV5-8 | TRBD1 | TGTGCCAGCAGCTCCTCCGGGACAGGGATTTCCTACGAGCAGTACTTC | CASSSSGTGISYEQYF
- | 11 | TRBJ2-7 | TRBV12-3/TRBV12-4 | - | TGTGCCAGCACCCGTGATTACGAGCAGTACTTC | CASTRDYEQYF
- | 12 | TRBJ1-2 | TRBV28 | - | TGTGCCAGCAGTTCAGGGGACTATGGCTACACCTTC | CASSSGDYGYTF
few | 15 | TRBJ1-2 | TRBV12-3/TRBV12-4 | - | TGTGCCAGCAGTTTTGGGACGATATCTTCCTATGGCTACACCTTC | CASSFGTISSYGYTF
few | 13 | TRBJ1-2 | TRBV4-1 | - | TGCGCCAGCAGCCAAGAGGGGATCTCTGGCTACACCTTC | CASSQEGISGYTF
few | 17 | TRBJ1-5 | TRBV2 | - | TGTGCCAGCAGCCGGGGCGGACCCAACATCCGCAATCAGCCCCAGCATTTT | CASSRGGPNIRNQPQHF
few | 12 | TRBJ2-5 | TRBV29-1 | - | TGCAGCGTTACGGCGGCCCCCCCGCCCCAGTACTTC | CSVTAAPPPQYF
- | 14 | TRBJ2-5 | TRBV6-2/TRBV6-3 | - | TGTGCCAGCAGTTATGAAGCGACTATGGAGACCCAGTACTTC | CASSYEATMETQYF
- | 15 | TRBJ1-1 | TRBV3-1 | TRBD1 | TGTGCCAGCAGCCAAGATTGGACAGGGCGGACTGAAGCTTTCTTT | CASSQDWTGRTEAFF
- | 14 | TRBJ1-2 | TRBV28 | - | TGTGCCAGCATCGTCTCGGGCGGCTACTATGGCTACACCTTC | CASIVSGGYYGYTF
- | 14 | TRBJ1-2 | TRBV28 | - | TGTGCCAGCCGTAGGGAGACCCGCGGAAGTGGCTACACCTTC | CASRRETRGSGYTF
- | 17 | TRBJ2-6 | TRBV4-3 | - | TGCGCCAGCAGCCCCGGGGGATCTAACTCTGGGGCCAACGTCCTGACTTTC | CASSPGGSNSGANVLTF
many | 17 | TRBJ1-1 | TRBV6-2/TRBV6-3 | TRBD1 | TGTGCCAGCAGTCCGGGACAGGGGTTGCCCCGGAACACTGAAGCTTTCTTT | CASSPGQGLPRNTEAFF
- | 15 | TRBJ1-3 | TRBV5-5 | - | TGTGCCAGCAGCTTGGGAGGGGACGGGAGAAACACCATATATTTT | CASSLGGDGRNTIYF
few | 14 | TRBJ2-5 | TRBV29-1 | - | TGCAGCGTTATAGGGATGGCTTACCAAGAGACCCAGTACTTC | CSVIGMAYQETQYF
many | 13 | TRBJ2-5 | TRBV2 | - | TGTGCCAGCATGGCAGGGGACTCCGAGACCCAGTACTTC | CASMAGDSETQYF
many | 14 | TRBJ1-1 | TRBV7-8 | - | TGTGCCAGCAGCTTAGCGGCATACGGCACTGAAGCTTTCTTT | CASSLAAYGTEAFF
- | 15 | TRBJ2-2 | TRBV12-3/TRBV12-4 | TRBD1 | TGTGCCAGCAGTAGGGACAGGAGGAACACCGGGGAGCTGTTTTTT | CASSRDRRNTGELFF
few | 14 | TRBJ1-2 | TRBV27 | TRBD1 | TGTGCCAGCAGTTTTCAGGGGGCAAACTATGGCTACACCTTC | CASSFQGANYGYTF
- | 14 | TRBJ2-1 | TRBV8-2 | - | TGTGCCAGCAGCCCTGGGGTCATCTACAATGAGCAGTTCTTC | CASSPGVIYNEQFF
few | 17 | TRBJ1-2 | TRBV18 | - | TGTGCCAGCTCAGATCAGAGGTGGACAAGAGCTAACTATGGCTACACCTTC | CASSDQRWTRANYGYTF
many | 17 | TRBJ1-3 | TRBV4-3 | - | TGCGCCAGCAGCCAAGAAGGGGAGGGGTTGTATGGAAACACCATATATTTT | CASSQEGEGLYGNTIYF
few | 14 | TRBJ2-2 | TRBV12-3/TRBV12-4 | - | TGTGCCAGCAGGGCGGACAGGAACACCGGGGAGCTGTTTTTT | CASRADRNTGELFF
many | 13 | TRBJ2-5 | TRBV12-3/TRBV12-4 | - | TGTGCCAGCAGTTTTGCGGGGCCAGAGACCCAGTACTTC | CASSFAGPETQYF
- | 16 | TRBJ2-3 | TRBV2 | TRBD2 | TGTGCCAGCAGTCTTAATCTAGCGGGGACCACAGATACGCAGTATTTT | CASSLNLAGTTDTQYF
- | 13 | TRBJ2-5 | TRBV6-2/TRBV6-3 | - | TGTGCCAGCAGCCTACCCGAATTCCGGACCCAGTACTTC | CASSLPEFRTQYF
few | 12 | TRBJ2-7 | TRBV2 | - | TGTGCCAGCCGACAAGTCTCCTACGAGCAGTACTTC | CASRQVSYEQYF
- | 15 | TRBJ1-1 | TRBV29-1 | TRBD1 | TGCAGCGTTGATAGTAGGGGGCGAAAGGACACTGAAGCTTTCTTT | CSVDSRGRKDTEAFF
- | 14 | TRBJ2-3 | TRBV5-5 | - | TGTGCCAGCAGCTTACAGGGTTGGGGAGATACGCAGTATTTT | CASSLQGWGDTQYF
few | 14 | TRBJ2-4 | TRBV20-1 | TRBD1 | TGCAGTTCGCCGGCTGGCAGGGACAGAAACATTCAGTACTTC | CSSPAGRDRNIQYF
- | 15 | TRBJ2-3 | TRBV24-1 | - | TGTGCCACCAGTGATTCCGGGGGCGCGGCAGATACGCAGTATTTT | CATSDSGGAADTQYF
- | 16 | TRBJ2-5 | TRBV2 | TRBD1 | TGTGCCACCGTACAGGGAACAGGGGGTAATGGAAAGACCCAGTACTTC | CATVQGTGGNGKTQYF
few | 10 | TRBJ1-1 | TRBV4-1 | - | TGCGCCAGCGGGGGGCCCGAAGCTTTCTTT | CASGGPEAFF
- | 15 | TRBJ2-6 | TRBV7-9 | - | TGTGCCAGCAGCTTCACCGACTCTGGGGCCAACGTCCTGACTTTC | CASSFTDSGANVLTF
few | 16 | TRBJ2-3 | TRBV5-5 | - | TGTGCCAGCAGCTTGAATGTGGGTTTCATTACAGATACGCAGTATTTT | CASSLNVGFITDTQYF
- | 16 | TRBJ2-7 | TRBV6-5 | TRBD2 | TGTGCCAGCAGTTATCTCGGTAGCGGGGTCTCCTACGAGCAGTACTTC | CASSYLGSGVSYEQYF
few | 14 | TRBJ2-4 | TRBV12-3/TRBV12-4 | - | TGTGCCAGCAGTTTGGACAGAGCCAAAAACATTCAGTACTTC | CASSLDRAKNIQYF
many | 18 | TRBJ2-2 | TRBV6-2/TRBV6-3 | TRBD2 | TGTGCCAGCAATCAGGGACTAGCGGGGGCCGTGAACACCGGGGAGCTGTTTTTT | CASNQGLAGAVNTGELFF
many | 15 | TRBJ2-2 | TRBV20-1 | TRBD1 | TGCAGTGCTAGACGGGGACAGGGGGTGACCGGGGAGCTGTTTTTT | CSARRGQGVTGELFF
few | 17 | TRBJ2-1 | TRBV18 | - | TGTGCCAGCTCACCCTATGTGGGAAGCAACTCCTACAATGAGCAGTTCTTC | CASSPYVGSNSYNEQFF
- | 17 | TRBJ1-1 | TRBV7-9 | - | TGTGCCAGCAGCTTGGGTACTCTCGCGGATGGGAACACTGAAGCTTTCTTT | CASSLGTLADGNTEAFF
- | 17 | TRBJ2-3 | TRBV6-2/TRBV6-3 | - | TGTGCCAGCACCAAACGGAGCTCTGGCGGGGGCACAGATACGCAGTATTTT | CASTKRSSGGGTDTQYF
few | 12 | TRBJ1-1 | TRBV18 | - | TGTGCCAGCTCACTAATTCTACCGACCGCTTTCTTT | CASSLILPTAFF
few | 13 | TRBJ2-4 | TRBV24-1 | - | TGTGCCACAGAAACAGGGACCAAAAACATTCAGTACTTC | CATETGTKNIQYF
few | 15 | TRBJ2-7 | TRBV20-1 | - | TGCAGTGCTATCGCTCCGGGGGTGGGGTCCTACGAGCAGTACTTC | CSAIAPGVGSYEQYF
- | 16 | TRBJ2-1 | TRBV5-4 | TRBD2 | TGTGCCAGCAGCTCTGGGGGTAGCGGGGGACTTAATGAGCAGTTCTTC | CASSSGGSGGLNEQFF